Listed here are 19 T cell receptor beta chains from one sample, sequenced in a study of T cells after yellow fever vaccination. In TCRdb, the 5' RACE reads were re-called with MiXCR into one record per CDR3 protein. The table has over 300,000 distinct CDR3 sequences, approximately 7% seen once. This material consisted of PBMCs, taken about 49 days after the first yellow fever vaccination. Receptors originate from a young man who received the YFV17D yellow fever vaccine.

This clonotype occurred a few times. The CDR3 sequence is CASSFIRGREKLFF. CDR3 DNA sequence: TGTGCCAGCAGTTTTATCAGGGGTAGGGAAAAACTGTTTTTT. The chain employs TRBV12-3 or TRBV12-4 and TRBJ1-4; weak D call: TRBD1 (6 bases). This CDR3 comprises 14 residues. V was cut by 3 bases and J by 8 bases, with 13 bases left in between.

V gene TRBV5-1 combines with J gene TRBJ1-6; 7 bases are shared with TRBD1. The V and J ends lost 0 bases and 11 bases, in that order; junction bases with no gene match: 11. This CDR3 comprises 16 residues. Germline CDR1 is SGHRS and CDR2 is YFSETQ. In nucleotides, the CDR3 is TGCGCCAGCAGCTTGGAAGCGACAGGGAGCGGGGCACCCCTCCACTTT. Its protein is CASSLEATGSGAPLHF.

This clonotype occurred many times. The chain uses TRBV12-3 or TRBV12-4 and TRBJ2-2, with 8 nucleotides matching TRBD2. V trimming: 3 bases; J trimming: 4 bases; junction bases outside the gene matches: 4. The CDR3 is 15 amino acids. CDR3 coding DNA: TGTGCCAGCAGTTTTTGGCTAGCGGGCACCGGGGAGCTGTTTTTT. Protein sequence: CASSFWLAGTGELFF.

This clonotype was detected ten times or more. The chain employs TRBV7-2 and TRBJ2-2, with D perhaps matching TRBD2 (6 bases). From germline, CDR1 is SGHTA and CDR2 FQGNSA. The CDR3 runs to 16 residues. Trimming stripped 1 base from V and 2 bases from J, with 11 bases between. CDR3 in DNA: TGTGCCAGCAGCTTAGAGGGACTTTTAAACACCGGGGAGCTGTTTTTT. This encodes CASSLEGLLNTGELFF.

This chain links TRBV7-9 with TRBJ2-5; 10 bases agree with TRBD2. The CDR3 is made up of 17 amino acids. V lost 4 bases and J lost 0; bases outside the gene matches: 8. The germline V gene encodes CDR1 SEHNR and CDR2 FQNEAQ (reference sequence). The CDR3 sequence: CASSSRVAGGYQETQYF. In DNA, the CDR3 is TGTGCCAGCAGCTCCCGAGTAGCGGGGGGTTACCAAGAGACCCAGTACTTC.

The rearrangement joins TRBV6-5 to TRBJ2-3; 8 nucleotides match TRBD2. This CDR3 spans 16 amino acids. The germline V gene encodes CDR1 MNHEY and CDR2 SVGAGI. After removal of 4 bases from V and 6 bases from J, the junction contained 12 bases not matched to a gene. Here the CDR3 DNA reads TGTGCCAGCAGTTTCGCCCTAAGCGGGGGTATGGATACGCAGTATTTT. The encoded protein is CASSFALSGGMDTQYF.

This clonotype was seen only a few times. The rearrangement links TRBV7-2 to TRBJ2-1; TRBD2 aligns across 8 bases. This CDR3 is built from 16 residues. The V gene end was trimmed by 5 bases and the J gene end by 5 bases; junction bases not matched to a gene: 11. The V gene's germline CDR1 is SGHTA and CDR2 FQGNSA. The CDR3 nucleotides read TGTGCCAGCAGCCCCCGCTTGAGTAGCGGGGACAATGAGCAGTTCTTC. This encodes CASSPRLSSGDNEQFF.

This clonotype was seen repeatedly, ten times or more. The chain has TRBV4-1 and TRBJ2-5; D remains ambiguous. Trimming took 4 bases from V and 1 from J, leaving 10 bases between them. The CDR3 length is 14 residues. Per germline, CDR1 MGHRA and CDR2 YSYEKL. The CDR3, as DNA: TGCGCCAGCAGCCCGATCGGATCCCAAGAGACCCAGTACTTC. Its translation: CASSPIGSQETQYF.

There are a few counts of this clonotype. The J gene is TRBJ1-6, the V gene TRBV19; D perhaps matches TRBD1 (5 bases). V was pared by 10 bases and J by 7 bases, with 17 bases between. Per the germline V gene, CDR1 is LNHDA and CDR2 is SQIVND (reference sequence). There are 14 residues in the CDR3. The CDR3 is CATYRGRGNSPLHF. CDR3 bases: TGTGCCACCTACCGGGGGAGAGGAAATTCACCCCTCCACTTT.

V usage is TRBV7-9 and J usage is TRBJ2-5, with 7 bases matching TRBD2. The CDR3 runs 15 residues. The V gene end was trimmed by 7 bases and the J gene end by 2 bases; junction bases not matched to a gene: 10. Looked up from germline, CDR1 is SEHNR and CDR2 is FQNEAQ (reference sequence). The CDR3 protein is CASTLGSGEQETQYF. The CDR3 DNA sequence: TGTGCCAGCACACTCGGGAGCGGGGAGCAAGAGACCCAGTACTTC.

This clonotype was detected a few times. The V gene is TRBV9, the J gene TRBJ2-7; TRBD1 or TRBD2 may be the D gene (5 bases each). Looked up from germline, CDR1 is SGDLS and CDR2 is YYNGEE. Deletions cut 3 bases from V and 2 bases from J, with 15 bases between. This CDR3 comprises 15 residues. The CDR3 DNA sequence: TGTGCCAGCAGCGCGGGACCGAGCAAAACCTACGAGCAGTACTTC. This codes for CASSAGPSKTYEQYF.

This clonotype came up many times. The chain recombines TRBV4-3 with TRBJ2-3; no definite D call. V was shortened by 1 base and J by 2 bases, with 4 bases between the two germline ends. The CDR3 covers 13 residues. Looked up from germline, CDR1 is LGHNA and CDR2 is YSLEER. CDR3: CASSQGATDTQYF. CDR3 nucleotides: TGCGCCAGCAGCCAAGGGGCCACAGATACGCAGTATTTT.

This clonotype has a count of ten or more. The genes are TRBV2 and TRBJ2-7, with a weak D call TRBD2 (7 bases). The V gene's germline CDR1 is SNHLY and CDR2 FYNNEI. The CDR3 is made up of 12 amino acids. DNA of the CDR3: TGTGGTTCGGGGGGCATTTCCTACGAGCAGTACTTC. Protein sequence: CGSGGISYEQYF.

This clonotype was recorded a few times. The V gene is TRBV4-1, the J gene TRBJ2-4, with 9 bases matching TRBD1. The CDR3 is 15 residues long. The germline CDR1 and CDR2 sequences are MGHRA and YSYEKL. The junction had 8 bases not matched to a gene; V was cut back by 3 bases and J by 8 bases. The CDR3 coding sequence is TGCGCCAGCAGCCAGGGGACAGGGCTTCTTGACATTCAGTACTTC. Translation: CASSQGTGLLDIQYF.

This clonotype was counted a few times. The chain employs TRBV7-6 and TRBJ2-5; possible D gene TRBD1, 5 bases. The CDR3 has 14 residues. Germline lookup yields CDR1 SGHVS and CDR2 FNYEAQ. V was trimmed by 2 bases and J by 1 base, leaving 8 bases between them. CDR3 residues: CASSLRGFQETQYF. The CDR3 DNA is TGTGCCAGCAGCTTAAGGGGATTCCAAGAGACCCAGTACTTC.

This clonotype was observed a few times. This chain joins TRBV18 and TRBJ1-3, with D unclear. Germline V gene sequence: CDR1 KGHSH, CDR2 LQKENI. V lost 5 bases, J lost 4 bases, and 12 bases lay in between. The CDR3 contains 14 residues. The CDR3 is CASSTAGTGNTIYF. The CDR3 coding sequence is TGTGCCAGCTCAACGGCGGGTACCGGAAACACCATATATTTT.

This clonotype was counted ten times or more. This chain's CDR3 is CASSLPGVSSYNEQFF. In DNA form, the CDR3 reads TGTGCCAGCAGTTTACCTGGAGTCAGCTCCTACAATGAGCAGTTCTTC. The rearrangement uses TRBV7-2 and TRBJ2-1; D is unresolved. Germline CDR1 SGHTA, CDR2 FQGNSA. This CDR3 has 16 residues. The ends were cut back, 6 bases at V and 0 bases at J, with 15 bases in the middle.

This clonotype was detected a few times. This chain links TRBV27 with TRBJ1-5, with D unclear. The CDR3 is 15 residues long. V shed 2 bases and J shed 3 bases, with 11 bases lying between them. Per germline, CDR1 MNHEY and CDR2 SMNVEV (reference sequence). The CDR3, as DNA: TGTGCCAGCAGTTTACTCCCGAACCACAATCAGCCCCAGCATTTT. This gives the protein CASSLLPNHNQPQHF.

This chain uses TRBV10-3 with TRBJ2-1; D is unclear. Germline CDR1 ENHRY, CDR2 SYGVKD. Trimming pared 6 bases from V and 5 bases from J, leaving 11 bases between. CDR3 size: 13 residues. The CDR3 sequence is CAISPSTDNEQFF. CDR3 nucleotides: TGTGCCATCAGCCCCTCGACGGACAATGAGCAGTTCTTC.